The rows below give T cell receptor beta chains drawn from one sample of a study of shared clonotypes between healthy human individuals. Sequencing used immunoSEQ multiplex PCR; TCRdb keeps in-frame clones, though not all of them. The sample records about 110,000 clones, over 65% being singletons. Specimen: memory CD8+ T cells sorted from blood. The receptors shown here come from a woman in her twenties or thirties in good health. The CDR3 runs from the conserved cysteine through the conserved F or W. D genes are given only for firm matches. Size is omitted from some rows. Given values are once, few, many or a class for expanded clones.

d_call | j_call | clone_size | v_call | cdr3_aa | cdr3_nt
TRBD1 | TRBJ2-7 | few | TRBV27 | CASSSGTVPHEQYF | TGTGCCAGCAGTTCCGGGACAGTCCCCCACGAGCAGTACTTC
TRBD2 | TRBJ2-7 | few | TRBV29-1 | CSAGLAGEGYEQYF | TGCAGCGCCGGACTAGCGGGAGAAGGCTACGAGCAGTACTTC
TRBD1 | TRBJ2-5 | NA | TRBV7-9 | CASADAGTGNYEQYF | TGTGCCAGCGCCGACGCTGGGACAGGGAACTATGAGCAGTACTTC
NA | TRBJ1-1 | NA | TRBV18 | CASSLGRGTEAFF | TGTGCCAGCTCACTCGGCCGGGGCACTGAAGCTTTCTTT
NA | TRBJ1-3 | NA | TRBV2 | CASSEMGGAGNTIYF | TGTGCCAGCAGTGAAATGGGGGGAGCTGGAAACACCATATATTTT
NA | TRBJ2-5 | once | TRBV9 | CASSAGLPPETQYF | TGTGCCAGCAGCGCGGGACTCCCTCCGGAGACCCAGTACTTC
NA | TRBJ2-2 | NA | TRBV30 | CAWRPLASGQTGELFF | TGTGCCTGGAGACCACTAGCCTCAGGACAGACCGGGGAGCTGTTTTTT
NA | TRBJ2-5 | NA | TRBV6-6 | CASSYFKPTFGETQYF | TGTGCCAGCAGTTACTTTAAACCGACTTTCGGAGAGACCCAGTACTTC
NA | TRBJ1-5 | NA | TRBV18 | CASSPPQSNQPQHF | TGTGCCAGCTCACCGCCCCAGAGCAATCAGCCCCAGCATTTT
TRBD2 | TRBJ2-7 | NA | TRBV28 | CASSLRTSGSYEQYF | TGTGCCAGCAGCCTGAGGACTAGCGGCTCCTACGAGCAGTACTTC
NA | TRBJ1-1 | NA | TRBV29-1 | CSVFKGGRAGTEAFF | TGCAGCGTCTTCAAGGGAGGTAGGGCGGGCACTGAAGCTTTCTTT
NA | TRBJ1-2 | NA | TRBV6-1 | CASSENPGPLGYTF | TGTGCCAGCAGTGAGAACCCCGGCCCTCTTGGCTACACCTTC